Listed below are T cell receptor beta chains from one sample, sequenced in a study of blood T cells in healthy people across ages. MiXCR, applied by TCRdb to the 5' RACE reads, yields one record per CDR3 protein. The table lists more than 450,000 distinct CDR3 sequences, about 26% of them singletons. These sequences were also reported in another study, on T cells of mothers and their children.

Source material: blood. These TCRs come from a boy aged 2 to 9 in good health. Each CDR3 is given with its conserved first and last residue. A D gene is named only where the DNA matches it firmly. Size is stated for part of the rows, as once, few or many counts, or as a class when the clone is expanded.

CDR3	DNA	V	D	J	size
CASSLRGRAEETQYF	TGTGCCAGCAGCTTACGCGGGAGGGCGGAAGAGACCCAGTACTTC	TRBV7-8	TRBD2	TRBJ2-5	many
CASSETGTEGLDTQYF	TGTGCCAGCAGTGAAACCGGGACGGAGGGCCTAGATACGCAGTATTTT	TRBV6-4	NA	TRBJ2-3	NA
CASSFGAREANEQFF	TGTGCCAGCAGCTTCGGTGCCCGGGAAGCCAATGAGCAGTTCTTC	TRBV7-6	NA	TRBJ2-1	NA
CASSTGTGYDYGYTF	TGCGCCAGCAGCACCGGGACAGGGTACGACTATGGCTACACCTTC	TRBV5-1	TRBD1	TRBJ1-2	NA
CASRRWDTTYEQYF	TGTGCCAGCAGGCGTTGGGACACCACCTACGAGCAGTACTTC	TRBV2	NA	TRBJ2-7	many
CSARDVTGMNTEAFF	TGCAGTGCTAGAGATGTGACAGGGATGAACACTGAAGCTTTCTTT	TRBV20-1	TRBD1	TRBJ1-1	NA
CASSLVSGTFNEQFF	TGTGCCAGCAGCTTGGTTTCCGGGACTTTCAATGAGCAGTTCTTC	TRBV5-6	NA	TRBJ2-1	NA
CASSYGYRENSYEQYF	TGTGCCAGCAGTTATGGCTATCGGGAAAACTCCTACGAGCAGTACTTC	TRBV6-2/TRBV6-3	NA	TRBJ2-7	NA
CSAHESGSGNEQFF	TGCAGTGCCCACGAGTCGGGGTCGGGCAATGAGCAGTTCTTC	TRBV20-1	NA	TRBJ2-1	NA
CASSLSWRYSGNRTDTQYF	TGTGCCAGCAGCTTATCCTGGCGCTATAGCGGGAACCGCACAGATACGCAGTATTTT	TRBV7-6	TRBD2	TRBJ2-3	NA
CASSYQPRFSGSVIVDDTQYF	TGTGCCAGCAGTTACCAACCTCGCTTTAGCGGGAGTGTTATAGTCGACGATACGCAGTATTTT	TRBV6-2/TRBV6-3	TRBD2	TRBJ2-3	NA
CASSTKRQGSSAFF	TGCGCCAGCAGCACTAAGAGACAGGGGTCTTCGGCTTTCTTT	TRBV5-1	TRBD1	TRBJ1-1	NA
CASSPSFNEQFF	TGTGCCAGCAGTCCCTCGTTCAATGAGCAGTTCTTC	TRBV12-3/TRBV12-4	NA	TRBJ2-1	few
CASSLGDRGETEAFF	TGCGCCAGCAGCTTGGGGGACAGGGGTGAGACTGAAGCTTTCTTT	TRBV5-1	TRBD1	TRBJ1-1	few